Each of the 30 T cell receptor beta chains below was sequenced from the same sample in a study of PD-1 blockade in classical Hodgkin lymphoma (TCRdb year 2020). The sample's time point label, in plain terms: cycle 1 day 1 (C1D1), immediately before nivolumab initiation. Every trial patient had relapsed following autologous stem cell transplantation, and prior brentuximab vedotin exposure was what differed among cohorts A, B and C. CD4+ T cells were purified from thawed PBMCs by magnetic negative selection with a Miltenyi CD4+ T cell isolation kit. Library prep was done by the immunoSEQ multiplex PCR assay. The table was pulled from immuneACCESS by TCRdb, which kept in-frame rearrangements only. Such tables lose some clones; where checked, under half of the loss comes from unresolved V genes, and the rest has no known cause. For this sample there are fewer than 20,000 clones; around 85% appear just once. In total, the top ten clones hold 1% of the sample.

This specimen consisted of CD4+ T cells from blood, obtained at baseline. These receptor sequences come from a human donor with classical Hodgkin lymphoma.

The chain has TRBV5-1 and TRBJ2-3; TRBD2 is a possible D gene (6 bases). This CDR3 region has 16 residues. The V end lost 6 bases, the J end lost 4 bases, and 21 bases lay between the germline ends. Germline V gene sequence: CDR1 SGHRS, CDR2 YFSETQ. The CDR3 region is CASTTSPGLGSDTQYF. In DNA, the CDR3 is TGCGCCAGCACCACATCACCGGGACTGGGGTCAGATACGCAGTATTTT.

The chain couples TRBV6-6 to TRBJ1-4; 7 bases agree with TRBD1. Germline CDR1 reads MNHNY; CDR2 reads SVGAGI (reference sequence). This CDR3 comprises 15 residues. V trimming: 7 bases; J trimming: 4 bases; junction bases outside the gene matches: 9. Here the CDR3 reads CASTWTGLNNEKLFF. In DNA form, the CDR3 reads TGTGCCAGCACCTGGACAGGACTCAATAATGAAAAACTGTTTTTT.

The chain couples TRBV6-1 to TRBJ1-2; 9 nucleotides agree with TRBD1. The germline gives CDR1 MNHNS, CDR2 SASEGT. J gave up 10 bases and V 8 bases, and 8 bases lay outside the gene matches. The CDR3 is 12 amino acids. DNA for the CDR3: TGTGCCAGCGATCCCGGGACAGGGTCCTACACCTTC. The encoded protein is CASDPGTGSYTF.

This clone was counted once. The rearrangement joins TRBV10-3 to TRBJ2-2; 8 bases map to TRBD2. Germline trimming cut 10 bases from V and 7 bases from J; bases unmatched to any gene: 20. This CDR3 spans 17 amino acids. Germline values: CDR1 ENHRY, CDR2 SYGVKD. The chain's CDR3 is CATRVPTGTRSFGELFF. As DNA, the CDR3 is TGTGCCACCAGGGTCCCGACCGGGACTAGAAGTTTCGGGGAGCTGTTTTTT.

This chain links TRBV9 with TRBJ2-7; 7 bases align to TRBD2. J gave up 4 bases and V 4 bases, and 14 bases lay outside the gene matches. Germline CDR1 and CDR2: SGDLS and YYNGEE. This CDR3 comprises 16 residues. Here the CDR3 DNA reads TGTGCCAGCAGCTCGTACAATCAGGGAGGGCGATACGAGCAGTACTTC. Its protein is CASSSYNQGGRYEQYF.

The chain uses TRBV6-5 and TRBJ2-7; 10 bases line up with TRBD2. The CDR3 consists of 15 residues. With V trimmed by 1 base and J by 3 bases, 3 bases remained unmatched. Germline CDR1 and CDR2: MNHEY and SVGAGI. CDR3 coding DNA: TGTGCCAGCAGTTACTTGGCTAGCGGGGGCTACGAGCAGTACTTC. It encodes CASSYLASGGYEQYF.

This clone has only a few counts. The chain uses TRBV15 and TRBJ2-5; D perhaps matches TRBD2 (6 bases). The V gene lost 1 base and the J gene lost 8 bases, with 17 bases spanning the gap. Germline V gives CDR1 LNHNV, CDR2 YYDKDF (reference sequence). This CDR3 has 15 amino acids. The CDR3 coding sequence is TGTGCCACCAGCAGAGGGGGGACTCAACAGGCCACCCAGTACTTC. Translation: CATSRGGTQQATQYF.

In its sample, this clone was seen a few times. The chain uses TRBV5-4 and TRBJ2-3, with 7 bases identical to TRBD2. The CDR3 has 15 residues. The V and J ends lost 0 bases and 0 bases, in that order; junction bases with no gene match: 1. Germline-derived CDR1 and CDR2 are SGHNT and YYREEE (reference sequence). The CDR3 coding sequence is TGTGCCAGCAGCTTGGGTAGCGGGAGCACAGATACGCAGTATTTT. Its translation is CASSLGSGSTDTQYF.

This clone was observed once. This chain uses TRBV4-1 with TRBJ1-2; D may be TRBD1 (5 bases). Trimming stripped 0 bases from V and 2 bases from J, with 25 bases between. The CDR3 covers 20 residues. Germline V gene sequence: CDR1 MGHRA, CDR2 YSYEKL. As DNA, the CDR3 is TGCGCCAGCAGCCAAGATCCACGAGGAAGGTGGGAGGGGAGGAACTATGGCTACACCTTC. The encoded protein is CASSQDPRGRWEGRNYGYTF.

The genes are TRBV7-6 and TRBJ2-5; D uncertain. The CDR3 has 14 amino acids. The V gene lost 1 base and the J gene lost 1 base, with 7 bases spanning the gap. Germline V gene sequence: CDR1 SGHVS, CDR2 FNYEAQ. The CDR3 protein is CASSLVGSQETQYF. The CDR3 DNA reads as TGTGCCAGCAGCTTAGTAGGCAGCCAAGAGACCCAGTACTTC.

This chain joins TRBV30 and TRBJ1-1, with D possibly matching TRBD1 (6 bases). The germline gives CDR1 GTSNPN, CDR2 SVGIG (reference sequence). V lost 0 bases and J lost 7, with 12 bases in between. This CDR3 has 13 amino acids. CDR3 DNA sequence: TGTGCCTGGAGTGTACAGGGCCCCCTTGAAGCTTTCTTT. This encodes CAWSVQGPLEAFF.

The gene calls are TRBV27 and TRBJ2-5; tentatively, D is TRBD2 (6 bases). This CDR3 spans 16 amino acids. Germline V gene lookup returns CDR1 MNHEY and CDR2 SMNVEV (reference sequence). Trimming shortened V by 2 bases and J by 2 bases, and 15 bases separated the two germline ends. CDR3 loop: CASSLMGGRMQETQYF. CDR3 nucleotides: TGTGCCAGCAGTTTAATGGGGGGTAGAATGCAAGAGACCCAGTACTTC.

V is TRBV28 and J is TRBJ2-1; 9 positions agree with TRBD2. Germline V gives CDR1 MDHEN, CDR2 SYDVKM. V gave up 4 bases and J gave up 15 bases; unmatched junction bases: 7. This CDR3 comprises 12 residues. The CDR3: CASSSQREEVFF. The CDR3 nucleotides read TGTGCCAGCAGTTCACAGCGGGAGGAAGTGTTCTTC.

This CDR3 reads CASSPQGAGDRKNIQYF. Written as DNA, the CDR3 is TGTGCCAGCTCACCACAGGGGGCAGGGGATCGCAAAAACATTCAGTACTTC. The chain has TRBV18 and TRBJ2-4; the match to TRBD1 covers 7 bases. V trimming: 1 base; J trimming: 3 bases; junction bases outside the gene matches: 9. The germline V gene encodes CDR1 KGHSH and CDR2 LQKENI. The CDR3 has 17 amino acids.

The chain couples TRBV5-6 to TRBJ2-7, with D maybe TRBD1 (5 bases). Germline CDR1 and CDR2: SGHDT and YYEEEE. The ends were cut back, 3 bases at V and 7 bases at J, with 26 bases in the middle. The length of the CDR3 is 17 residues. The CDR3 protein is CASSSIGWGRVVEEQYF. The CDR3 DNA reads as TGTGCCAGCAGCTCAATCGGTTGGGGCAGGGTGGTGGAGGAGCAGTACTTC.

This clone showed up just a few times. The chain couples TRBV4-1 to TRBJ2-7, with D perhaps matching TRBD2 (6 bases). Germline V gene lookup returns CDR1 MGHRA and CDR2 YSYEKL. V was cut by 1 base and J by 1 base, with 14 bases left in between. There are 16 residues in the CDR3. The CDR3 region is CASSQGRETGSYEQYF. The DNA of the CDR3 is TGCGCCAGCAGCCAAGGACGGGAGACGGGATCCTACGAGCAGTACTTC.

The chain carries TRBV7-2 and TRBJ2-6; maybe TRBD1 (6 bases). Per germline, CDR1 SGHTA and CDR2 FQGNSA. The V and J ends lost 4 bases and 4 bases respectively, with 11 bases between them. This CDR3 contains 15 residues. For the CDR3, the DNA is TGTGCCAGCAGCTCCCAGGGGCCAGGGGCCAACGTCCTGACTTTC. Its translation: CASSSQGPGANVLTF.

The genes are TRBV18 and TRBJ2-5; 8 nucleotides line up with TRBD2. The CDR3 contains 16 residues. Trimming removed 1 base from V and 1 base from J; junction bases left unmatched: 5. Germline CDR1 is KGHSH and CDR2 is LQKENI. The CDR3, as DNA: TGTGCCAGCTCACCACTCGGACTAGCAGGCCAAGAGACCCAGTACTTC. Translated, it gives CASSPLGLAGQETQYF.

The CDR3 spells CAISDEGGRETQYF. As DNA, the CDR3 is TGTGCCATCAGTGATGAAGGGGGCAGAGAGACCCAGTACTTC. The chain employs TRBV10-3 and TRBJ2-5; 7 positions agree with TRBD1. V shed 3 bases and J 4 bases; nucleotides not matched to a gene: 5. The CDR3 is 14 residues long. Germline assignment: CDR1 ENHRY and CDR2 SYGVKD.

The CDR3 loop is CASRKYYEQYF. The CDR3 DNA is TGTGCCAGCAGAAAGTACTACGAGCAGTACTTC. The chain carries TRBV6-5 and TRBJ2-7; D unresolved. Trimming shortened V by 6 bases and J by 3 bases, and 6 bases separated the two germline ends. The CDR3 length is 11 residues. Germline V gene lookup returns CDR1 MNHEY and CDR2 SVGAGI.

The V gene is TRBV5-3, the J gene TRBJ1-6; D gene unclear. TRBV5-3 is known as an ORF, though its function is uncertain. V was shortened by 0 bases and J by 7 bases, with 8 bases between the two germline ends. The CDR3 spans 14 residues. CDR3 loop: CARSLDSRNSPLHF. CDR3 nucleotide sequence: TGTGCCAGAAGCTTGGACTCCAGGAATTCACCCCTCCACTTT.

The J gene is TRBJ1-2, the V gene TRBV12-5, with D perhaps matching TRBD1 (6 bases). Looked up from germline, CDR1 is LGHNT and CDR2 is FRNRAP. CDR3 length: 13 residues. V lost 3 bases and J 6 bases, leaving 11 bases between the germline ends. The DNA for the CDR3 is TGTGCTAGTGGTTTAGGGGGTAATAATGGCTACACCTTC. Its translation: CASGLGGNNGYTF.

This clone turned up a few times. This chain connects TRBV19 to TRBJ2-2; D tentatively reads TRBD1 or TRBD2 (6 bases each). The CDR3 runs 14 residues. Trimming took off 3 bases at V and 4 bases at J, with 9 bases between the two ends. In germline, CDR1 is LNHDA, CDR2 SQIVND (reference sequence). The CDR3 sequence is CASSMWGATGELFF. The CDR3, as DNA: TGTGCCAGTAGTATGTGGGGGGCCACCGGGGAGCTGTTTTTT.

The chain combines TRBV12-5 with TRBJ2-3; D call uncertain. V was cut by 1 base and J by 4 bases, with 3 bases left in between. The V gene's germline CDR1 is LGHNT and CDR2 FRNRAP. CDR3 size: 12 residues. DNA for the CDR3: TGTGCTAGTGGTTTGGGAGCAGATACGCAGTATTTT. Its translation is CASGLGADTQYF.

The chain combines TRBV5-1 with TRBJ1-2; weak D call: TRBD1 (6 bases). The V gene lost 4 bases and the J gene lost 4 bases, with 17 bases spanning the gap. The CDR3 runs to 15 residues. Per the germline V gene, CDR1 is SGHRS and CDR2 is YFSETQ. This CDR3 reads CASSPRPGEGYGYTF. In DNA form, the CDR3 reads TGCGCCAGCAGCCCGCGACCAGGGGAGGGCTATGGCTACACCTTC.

This clone appeared a few times. In DNA form, the CDR3 reads TGTGCCAGCAGTTCTCCAGGGGAATTGCCCCTCCACTTT. Protein sequence: CASSSPGELPLHF. The rearrangement joins TRBV25-1 to TRBJ1-6; a weak D match, TRBD1 (6 bases). Germline CDR1 and CDR2: MGHDK and SYGVNS. With 5 bases removed from V and 13 bases from J, the gap between germline ends came to 15 bases. The CDR3 extends over 13 amino acids. The entire variable domain, with the rest obtained from reference TRBV25-1 and TRBJ1-6, is as follows: EADIYQTPRYLVIGTGKKITLECSQTMGHDKMYWYQQDPGMELHLIHYSYGVNSTEKGDLSSESTVSRIRTEHFPLTLESARPSHTSQYLCASSSPGELPLHFGNGTRLTVT.

The chain has TRBV5-8 and TRBJ2-7; 7 bases are a match to TRBD1. The V segment lost 2 bases and the J segment 3 bases; nucleotides outside the gene matches: 5. CDR1 is SGHTS and CDR2 is YDEGEE in the germline V gene. This CDR3 comprises 14 residues. The CDR3 protein is CASSLGQALYEQYF. The DNA of the CDR3 is TGTGCCAGCAGCTTAGGACAGGCCCTCTACGAGCAGTACTTC.

This clone was seen once. J is TRBJ2-7 and V is TRBV27; 8 nucleotides line up with TRBD2. Trimming removed 5 bases from V and 7 bases from J; junction bases left unmatched: 10. This CDR3 comprises 14 residues. Germline V lookup: CDR1 MNHEY, CDR2 SMNVEV (reference sequence). The CDR3 DNA is TGTGCCAGCAGTATGATAGGACTAGCTGGTGAGCAGTACTTC. Translating gives CASSMIGLAGEQYF.

The rearrangement joins TRBV19 to TRBJ2-2; D perhaps matches TRBD2 (5 bases). Between the trimmed V and J ends, which lost 5 bases and 7 bases, there was a span of 17 bases. CDR1 is LNHDA, CDR2 SQIVND, per germline (reference sequence). CDR3 length: 15 residues. Written as DNA, the CDR3 is TGTGCCAGTAGTTCCTTTGGCGGGTGGAACGGGGAGCTGTTTTTT. Protein sequence: CASSSFGGWNGELFF.

V and J are TRBV5-1 and TRBJ1-6; no definite D call. The CDR3 spans 15 residues. V lost 0 bases and J 9 bases, leaving 13 bases between the germline ends. Germline V gives CDR1 SGHRS, CDR2 YFSETQ. The CDR3 region is CASSLGRKEGSPLHF. In DNA, the CDR3 is TGCGCCAGCAGCTTGGGGCGTAAGGAGGGTTCACCCCTCCACTTT.